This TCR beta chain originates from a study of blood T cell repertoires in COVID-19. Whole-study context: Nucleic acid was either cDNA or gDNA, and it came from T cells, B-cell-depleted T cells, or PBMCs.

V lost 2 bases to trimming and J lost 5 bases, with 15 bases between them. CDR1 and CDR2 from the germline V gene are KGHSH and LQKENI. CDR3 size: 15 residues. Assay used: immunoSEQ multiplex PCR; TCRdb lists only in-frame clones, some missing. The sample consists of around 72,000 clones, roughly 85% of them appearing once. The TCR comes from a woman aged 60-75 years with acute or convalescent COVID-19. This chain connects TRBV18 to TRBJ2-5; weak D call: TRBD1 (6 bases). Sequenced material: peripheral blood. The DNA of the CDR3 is TGTGCCAGCTCACCATCAGGGGCACGTGGGGAGACCCAGTACTTC. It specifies CASSPSGARGETQYF.